This record covers a single TCR beta chain. It has no known antigen specificity. Within one base of it there is no much larger clone, and no base qualities were kept. The data originate from a study of PD-1 blockade in mismatch repair-deficient tumors (dated 2017 in TCRdb). At the level of the whole study: Between late 2013 and September 2016, the trial enrolled fewer than 95 consecutive patients with 12 mismatch repair-deficient cancer types, every one of whom had been previously treated and was progressing. Deep sequencing of TCR CDR3 regions was used to track tumor-associated T cell clones in peripheral blood of patients responding to PD-1 blockade. The investigation overall reported the following: Tumor-resident clones, often undetectable in blood before treatment, expanded rapidly after pembrolizumab and then contracted, generally before radiologic responses.

V is pruned by 5 bases and J by 7 bases, leaving 11 bases of the junction without a gene match. From the cysteine through the phenylalanine, the CDR3 covers 16 amino acids. Kept here is only the CDR3 DNA, which spans 48 bases and is read in frame from base 1. CDR1 and CDR2 are read off the germline V gene (reference sequence) as LNHNV and YYDKDF. Mismatch repair deficiency was established in every enrolled patient by polymerase chain reaction or immunohistochemistry. Three patients who responded to pembrolizumab therapy underwent TCR sequencing. Pembrolizumab PD-1 blockade was prospectively tested in advanced mismatch repair-deficient cancers, regardless of tissue of origin, in the phase II trial. Peripheral blood T cell samples were gathered serially, both before PD-1 blockade started and at multiple time points afterward. Blood sampling times were reported as weeks after the first pembrolizumab dose.

The library was generated by the immunoSEQ multiplex PCR assay. Not all clones reach the TCRdb copy of this immuneACCESS table, which keeps in-frame sequences only. Checked studies attribute under half of the gap to unresolved V genes and leave the rest unexplained. The sample table lists some 120,000 clones, around three quarters of them with a count of one. 4% to 6% of the sample lies in the top ten. The TCR was taken from an adult with mismatch repair-deficient cancer. Recombination connected TRBV15 to TRBJ2-5, and 12 bases in between align with TRBD2. The source was peripheral blood, collected 60 weeks after starting pembrolizumab. The CDR3 corresponds to CATSRSGTSGRLTQYF. The DNA sequence reads TGTGCCACCAGCCGATCGGGCACTAGCGGGAGGTTGACCCAGTACTTC.